Listed below are T cell receptor beta chains from one sample, sequenced in a study of vaccination and CD4 T cells after COVID-19. Which antigens these TCRs recognize remains unknown. TCRdb independently ran MiXCR on the PCR reads; one entry per CDR3 protein. The profile shows 7,000 to 9,500 distinct CDR3 sequences, about three quarters of them singletons. The material sequenced was CD4+ T cells from blood, cultured in vitro. The source of these receptors is a human donor who had recovered from COVID-19. CDR3s include the opening cysteine and the closing phenylalanine or tryptophan. Fields, in order: V gene, J gene, clone size, CDR3 protein. Expanded clones get a size class; other rows say once, few or many, or leave the size out.

TRBV7-2	TRBJ2-7	.	CASSLGPRTLYEQYF
TRBV6-2/TRBV6-3	TRBJ2-4	.	CASRLTGTTLAKNIQYF
TRBV27	TRBJ2-2	.	CASSSGTSGLNTGELFF
TRBV20-1	TRBJ1-5	.	CSASGGGLQSYQPQHF
TRBV7-2	TRBJ1-2	.	CASSSMGTAGYTF
TRBV6-2/TRBV6-3	TRBJ1-2	.	CASSYVAGAGYGYTF
TRBV7-7	TRBJ2-5	few	CASSFGLQETQYF
TRBV18	TRBJ1-2	.	CASSREGRANYGYTF
TRBV2	TRBJ1-1	.	CASSERRDTEAFF
TRBV20-1	TRBJ1-2	.	CSARDGSYGYTF
TRBV18	TRBJ2-1	.	CASSPPQQTNEQFF
TRBV6-2/TRBV6-3	TRBJ1-2	.	CASSRPVTGDYGYTF
TRBV28	TRBJ2-5	.	CASSLGGQETQYF
TRBV2	TRBJ2-3	once	CASSVAGGGTDTQYF
TRBV11-2	TRBJ1-1	.	CASSLRNTEAFF
TRBV10-1	TRBJ2-5	few	CASSEGFGGQETQYF
TRBV21-1	TRBJ1-2	.	CASSCDRGPSNYGYTF